This T cell receptor (beta chain) was retrieved from a study of cytomegalovirus exposure and HLA in healthy donors. In the PCR, 60 Vbeta and 13 Jbeta primers were used. Data came from immunoSEQ multiplex PCR; TCRdb stores just in-frame clones and leaves some out. This repertoire shows approximately 150,000 clones, roughly 70% found once; its top ten account for roughly 10%. This CDR3 comprises 16 residues. CDR1 and CDR2 (germline): LGHNA, YNFKEQ. V dropped 1 base and J dropped 1 base, with 13 bases sitting between them. This clone has only a few counts. V and J are TRBV4-2 and TRBJ1-1, with D possibly matching TRBD1 (6 bases). This TCR was recovered from a man younger than 40 in good health and CMV-seropositive. The sample consisted of PBMCs. CDR3 residues: CASSQGSSGQNTEAFF. CDR3 bases: TGTGCCAGCAGCCAAGGGAGTTCGGGACAGAACACTGAAGCTTTCTTT.